One T cell receptor (beta chain) is described in this entry. Its antigen is undetermined. This entry comes from a study of T cell repertoires in cytomegalovirus infection. Overall study: Public TCR beta signatures indicated both CMV infection and matching HLA type.

TCRdb processed the reads anew with MiXCR; each CDR3 protein has one entry. The sample has 110,000 or so distinct CDR3 sequences; around 30% are singletons. Study-wide results and caveats: Dominating the ex vivo response were TCR beta clonotypes that were CMV-specific and HLA-C-restricted. Cumulative public TCR beta family frequency identified carriers of CMV plus the relevant HLA.

Trimming removed 2 bases from V and 7 bases from J; junction bases left unmatched: 4. CDR1 is SQVTM and CDR2 is ANQGSEA in the germline V gene. The CDR3 extends over 14 amino acids. This receptor was obtained from a human donor in good health (CMV status not recorded). Some clones in this sample may be carry-over from other donors' samples. The rearrangement joins TRBV29-1 to TRBJ2-4; 11 bases are a match to TRBD2. The sample in question was CD8+ T cells from cultured PBMCs, obtained from culture after CMV antigen stimulation. This CDR3 is CSVERLAGGNIQYF. CDR3 in DNA: TGCAGCGTTGAAAGGCTAGCGGGGGGTAACATTCAGTACTTC.